This T cell receptor beta chain was captured by sequencing in a study of T cell repertoires in cytomegalovirus infection. Study overall: It was recently identified HLA-C-restricted and well-studied HLA-B-restricted CMV epitopes that the study used. Indicated by public TCR beta signatures were CMV infection and matching HLA type. Study-level points and caveats: The ex vivo response showed dominance by HLA-C-restricted CMV-specific TCR beta clonotypes. The study identified carriers of CMV plus the relevant HLA from cumulative public TCR beta family frequency.

On this clonotype itself: The antigen remains undetermined.

Via MiXCR, TCRdb re-called the reads, giving one row per CDR3 protein. The sample lists approximately 990,000 distinct CDR3 sequences; more than 25% were seen once. The CDR3 spans 16 residues. V was trimmed by 0 bases and J by 0 bases, leaving 9 bases between them. Germline V gene lookup returns CDR1 LNHNV and CDR2 YYDKDF (reference sequence). This material consisted of cultured CD8+ T cells from PBMCs, taken from culture after CMV antigen stimulation. The rearrangement joins TRBV15 to TRBJ2-1, with no clear D. The TCR sequence derives from a human donor in good health (CMV status not recorded). Some clones in this sample may be carry-over from other donors' samples. The CDR3 is CATSREKWGSYNEQFF. The CDR3 DNA follows: TGTGCCACCAGCAGAGAAAAATGGGGCTCCTACAATGAGCAGTTCTTC. Full variable domain (rest looked up from reference TRBV15 and TRBJ2-1): DAMVIQNPRYQVTQFGKPVTLSCSQTLNHNVMYWYQQKSSQAPKLLFHYYDKDFNNEADTPDNFQSRRPNTSFCFLDIRSPGLGDTAMYLCATSREKWGSYNEQFFGPGTRLTVL.